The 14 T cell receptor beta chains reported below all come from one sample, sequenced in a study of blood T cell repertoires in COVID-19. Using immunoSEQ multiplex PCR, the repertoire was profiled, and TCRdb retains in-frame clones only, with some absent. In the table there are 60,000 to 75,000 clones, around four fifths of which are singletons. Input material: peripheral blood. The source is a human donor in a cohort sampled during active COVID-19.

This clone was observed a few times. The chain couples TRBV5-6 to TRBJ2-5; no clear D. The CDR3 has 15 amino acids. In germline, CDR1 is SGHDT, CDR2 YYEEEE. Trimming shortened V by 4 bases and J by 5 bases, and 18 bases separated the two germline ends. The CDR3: CASSQETTSRETQYF. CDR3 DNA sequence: TGTGCCAGCAGCCAAGAGACCACCTCGAGGGAGACCCAGTACTTC. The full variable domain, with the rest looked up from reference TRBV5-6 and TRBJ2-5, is DAGVTQSPTHLIKTRGQQVTLRCSPKSGHDTVSWYQQALGQGPQFIFQYYEEEERQRGNFPDRFSGHQFPNYSSELNVNALLLGDSALYLCASSQETTSRETQYFGPGTRLLVL.

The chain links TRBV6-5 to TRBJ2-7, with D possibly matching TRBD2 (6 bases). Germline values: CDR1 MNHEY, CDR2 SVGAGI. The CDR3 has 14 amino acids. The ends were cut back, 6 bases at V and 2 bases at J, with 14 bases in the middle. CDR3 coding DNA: TGTGCCAGCAGCCCCGGGACTGAGACCTACGAGCAGTACGTC. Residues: CASSPGTETYEQYV.

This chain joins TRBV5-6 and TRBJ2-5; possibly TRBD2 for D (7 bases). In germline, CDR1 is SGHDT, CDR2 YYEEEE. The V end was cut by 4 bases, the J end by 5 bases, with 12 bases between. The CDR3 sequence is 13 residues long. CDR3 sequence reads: CASSLGGRETQYF. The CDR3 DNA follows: TGTGCCAGCAGCCTCGGGGGGCGGGAGACCCAGTACTTC.

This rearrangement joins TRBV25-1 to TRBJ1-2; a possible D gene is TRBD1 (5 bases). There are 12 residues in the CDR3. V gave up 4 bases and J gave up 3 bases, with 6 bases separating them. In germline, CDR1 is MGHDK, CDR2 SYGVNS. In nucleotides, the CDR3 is TGTGCCAGCAGTGCAGGGCACTATGGCTACACCTTC. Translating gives CASSAGHYGYTF.

The CDR3 loop reads CSVEDRIGNTIYF. CDR3 in DNA: TGCAGCGTTGAAGACAGGATTGGAAACACCATATATTTT. The J gene is TRBJ1-3, the V gene TRBV29-1; D uncertain. Germline-derived CDR1 and CDR2 are SQVTM and ANQGSEA. CDR3 length: 13 amino acids. The V end lost 0 bases, the J end lost 3 bases, and 6 bases lay between the germline ends. Complete variable domain (other parts from reference TRBV29-1 and TRBJ1-3): SAVISQKPSRDICQRGTSLTIQCQVDSQVTMMFWYRQQPGQSLTLIATANQGSEATYESGFVIDKFPISRPNLTFSTLTVSNMSPEDSSIYLCSVEDRIGNTIYFGEGSWLTVV.

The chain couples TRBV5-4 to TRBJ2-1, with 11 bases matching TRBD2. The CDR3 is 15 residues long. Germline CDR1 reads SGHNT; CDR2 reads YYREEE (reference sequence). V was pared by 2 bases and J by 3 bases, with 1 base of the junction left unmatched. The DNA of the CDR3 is TGTGCCAGCAGCTTACTAGCGGGGGTCTACAATGAGCAGTTCTTC. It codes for CASSLLAGVYNEQFF.

Written as DNA, the CDR3 is TGTGCAAGTCGCTTAGCATGGACGGGGGGAAAAGAGACCCAGTACTTC. Residues: CASRLAWTGGKETQYF. The chain combines TRBV12-2 with TRBJ2-5; the table's D call TRBD2 went unverified against the DNA. TRBV12-2 is a known pseudogene. The CDR3 loop spans 16 amino acids.

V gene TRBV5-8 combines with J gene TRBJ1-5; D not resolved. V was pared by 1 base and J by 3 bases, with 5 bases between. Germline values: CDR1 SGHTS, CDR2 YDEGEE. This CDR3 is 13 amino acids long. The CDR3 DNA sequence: TGTGCCAGCAGCTTGAATTACAATCAGCCCCAGCATTTT. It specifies CASSLNYNQPQHF.

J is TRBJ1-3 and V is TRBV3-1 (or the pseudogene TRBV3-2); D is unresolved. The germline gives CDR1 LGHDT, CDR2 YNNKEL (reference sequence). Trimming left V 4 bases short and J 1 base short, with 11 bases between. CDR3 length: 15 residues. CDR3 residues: CASSRGQWSGNTIYF. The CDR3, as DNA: TGTGCCAGCAGCCGAGGTCAATGGTCTGGAAACACCATATATTTT.

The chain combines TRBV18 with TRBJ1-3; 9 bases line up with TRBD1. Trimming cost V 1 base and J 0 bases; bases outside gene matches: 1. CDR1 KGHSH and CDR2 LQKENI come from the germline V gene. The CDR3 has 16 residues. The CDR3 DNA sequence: TGTGCCAGCTCACCACAGACAGGGGGCTCTGGAAACACCATATATTTT. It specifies CASSPQTGGSGNTIYF.

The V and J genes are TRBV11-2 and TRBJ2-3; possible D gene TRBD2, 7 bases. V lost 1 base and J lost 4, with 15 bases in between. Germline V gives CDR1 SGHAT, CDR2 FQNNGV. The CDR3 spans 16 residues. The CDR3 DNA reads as TGTGCCAGCAGCTTAGTGAGGGGGGGCAGGTCAGATACGCAGTATTTT. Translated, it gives CASSLVRGGRSDTQYF.

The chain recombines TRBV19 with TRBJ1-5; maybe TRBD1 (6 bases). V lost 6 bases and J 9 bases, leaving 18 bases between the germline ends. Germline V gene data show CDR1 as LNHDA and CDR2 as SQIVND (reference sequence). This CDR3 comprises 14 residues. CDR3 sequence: CASRETGQSPPQHF. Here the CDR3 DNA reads TGTGCCAGTAGAGAGACAGGCCAAAGCCCGCCCCAGCATTTT. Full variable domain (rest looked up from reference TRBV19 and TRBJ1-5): DGGITQSPKYLFRKEGQNVTLSCEQNLNHDAMYWYRQDPGQGLRLIYYSQIVNDFQKGDIAEGYSVSREKKESFPLTVTSAQKNPTAFYLCASRETGQSPPQHFGDGTRLSIL.

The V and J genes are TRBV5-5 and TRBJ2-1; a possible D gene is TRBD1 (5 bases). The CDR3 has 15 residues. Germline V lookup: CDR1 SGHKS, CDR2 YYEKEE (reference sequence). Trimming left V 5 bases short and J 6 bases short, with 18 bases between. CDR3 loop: CASRPGQGDVNEQFF. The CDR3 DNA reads TGTGCCAGCAGGCCCGGCCAGGGTGACGTCAATGAGCAGTTCTTC.

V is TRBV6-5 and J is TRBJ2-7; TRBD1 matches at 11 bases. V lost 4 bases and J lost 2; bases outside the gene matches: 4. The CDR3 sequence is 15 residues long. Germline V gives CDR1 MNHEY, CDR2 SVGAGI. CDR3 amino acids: CASSSPGQGAYEQYV. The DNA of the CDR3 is TGTGCCAGCAGTTCGCCGGGACAGGGGGCCTACGAGCAGTACGTC.